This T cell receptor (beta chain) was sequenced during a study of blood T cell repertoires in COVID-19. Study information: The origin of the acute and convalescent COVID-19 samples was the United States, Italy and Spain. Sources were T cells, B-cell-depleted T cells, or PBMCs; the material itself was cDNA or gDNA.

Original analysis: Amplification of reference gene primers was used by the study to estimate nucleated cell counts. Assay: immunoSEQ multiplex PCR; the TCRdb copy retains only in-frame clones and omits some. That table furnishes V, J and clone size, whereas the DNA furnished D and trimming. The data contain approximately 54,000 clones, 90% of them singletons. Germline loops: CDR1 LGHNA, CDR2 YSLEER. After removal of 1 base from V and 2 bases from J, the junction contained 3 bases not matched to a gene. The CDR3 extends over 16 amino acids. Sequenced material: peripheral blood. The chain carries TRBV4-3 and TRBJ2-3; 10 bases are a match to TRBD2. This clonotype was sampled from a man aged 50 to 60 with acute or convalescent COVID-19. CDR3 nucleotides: TGCGCCAGCAGCCAAGGTAGCGGGAGGCCCACAGATACGCAGTATTTT. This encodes CASSQGSGRPTDTQYF.